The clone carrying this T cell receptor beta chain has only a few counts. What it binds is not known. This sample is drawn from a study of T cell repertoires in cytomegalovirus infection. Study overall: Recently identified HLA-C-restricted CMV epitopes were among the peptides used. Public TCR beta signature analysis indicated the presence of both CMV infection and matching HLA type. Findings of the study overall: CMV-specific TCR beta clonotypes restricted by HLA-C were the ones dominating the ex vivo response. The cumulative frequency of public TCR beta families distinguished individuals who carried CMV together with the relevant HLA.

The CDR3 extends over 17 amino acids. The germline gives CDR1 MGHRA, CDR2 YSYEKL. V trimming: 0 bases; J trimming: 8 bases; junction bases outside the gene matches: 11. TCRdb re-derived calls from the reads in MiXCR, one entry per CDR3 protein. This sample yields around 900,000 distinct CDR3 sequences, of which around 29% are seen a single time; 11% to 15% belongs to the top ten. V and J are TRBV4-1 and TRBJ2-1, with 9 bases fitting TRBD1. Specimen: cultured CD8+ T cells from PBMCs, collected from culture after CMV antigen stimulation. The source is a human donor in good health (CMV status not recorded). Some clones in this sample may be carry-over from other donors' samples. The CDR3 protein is CASSQEAAQGAWDEQFF. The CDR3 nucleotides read TGCGCCAGCAGCCAAGAAGCGGCACAGGGGGCTTGGGATGAGCAGTTCTTC.